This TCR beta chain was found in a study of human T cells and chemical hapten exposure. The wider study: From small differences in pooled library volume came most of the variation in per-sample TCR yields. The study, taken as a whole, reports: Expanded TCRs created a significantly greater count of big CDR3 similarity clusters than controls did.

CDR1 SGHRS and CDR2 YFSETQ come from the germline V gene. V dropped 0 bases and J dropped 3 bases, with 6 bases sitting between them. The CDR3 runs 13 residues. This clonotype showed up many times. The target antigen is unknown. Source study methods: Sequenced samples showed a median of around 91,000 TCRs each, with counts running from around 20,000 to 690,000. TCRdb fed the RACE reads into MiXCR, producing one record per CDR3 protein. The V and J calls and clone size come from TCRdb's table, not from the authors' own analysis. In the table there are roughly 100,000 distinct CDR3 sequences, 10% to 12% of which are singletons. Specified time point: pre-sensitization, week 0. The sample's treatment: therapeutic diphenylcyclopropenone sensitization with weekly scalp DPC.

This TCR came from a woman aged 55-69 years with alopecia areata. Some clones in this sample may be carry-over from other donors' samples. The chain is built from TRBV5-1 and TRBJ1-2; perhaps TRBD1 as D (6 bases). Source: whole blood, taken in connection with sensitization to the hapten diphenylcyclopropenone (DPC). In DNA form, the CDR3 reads TGCGCCAGCAGCTTGGACAGGGACTATGGCTACACCTTC. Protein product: CASSLDRDYGYTF. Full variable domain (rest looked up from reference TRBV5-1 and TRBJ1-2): KAGVTQTPRYLIKTRGQQVTLSCSPISGHRSVSWYQQTPGQGLQFLFEYFSETQRNKGNFPGRFSGRQFSNSRSEMNVSTLELGDSALYLCASSLDRDYGYTFGSGTRLTVV.